This entry concerns a single T cell receptor (beta chain). Its specificity is not known. These data are taken from a study of cytomegalovirus exposure and HLA in healthy donors. Across the study: The roughly 670 first-cohort repertoires shared a platform with the 120 validation repertoires, as reported in a later analysis.

The study, taken as a whole, reports: Specificity for CMV antigens was confirmed in vitro for a few of the CMV-associated chains. A classifier reportedly called cytomegalovirus status with high sensitivity and specificity. The study designated fewer than 200 TCR beta chains cytomegalovirus-associated.

Germline V gene data show CDR1 as MGHRA and CDR2 as YSYEKL. The CDR3 runs to 16 residues. V dropped 2 bases and J dropped 2; count of bases not matched to a gene: 7. Profiling relied on immunoSEQ multiplex PCR, and the TCRdb table lists in-frame clones only, not all of them. The sample includes 90,000 to 100,000 clones, more than 85% of them seen just once. The specimen was PBMCs. This TCR was sampled from a man in his late teens or twenties in good health and CMV-seropositive. The chain combines TRBV4-1 with TRBJ2-3; 7 bases agree with TRBD2. The CDR3 sequence is CASSQLTGGPTDTQYF. CDR3 sequence (DNA): TGCGCCAGCAGCCAACTAACGGGAGGCCCCACAGATACGCAGTATTTT.